This T cell receptor (beta chain) was observed in a study of radiation and T cells in renal cell carcinoma (dated by TCRdb to about 2020). Background on the whole study: Samples came from a clinical trial, in which primary renal cell carcinomas received 15 Gy stereotactic body radiation therapy followed by nephrectomy 4 weeks later. TCR beta sequencing covered 50 or so samples in total, comprising about 26 tumors and around 27 peripheral blood samples. In the 55 or so samples combined, 4,016,671 unique CDR3 nucleotide sequences were found, encoding approximately 2,900,000 unique CDR3 amino acid sequences. What the authors observed across the whole study: An increase in top tumor clonotypes in blood was observed from baseline to 2 weeks post-radiation, followed by contraction by 4 weeks, which was taken to suggest transient expansion of tumor-resident clones. With a single-armed trial design, the study had no way to address how radiation dose or scheduling affects the TCR repertoire. Because pretreatment tumor biopsies were not available, the baseline intratumoral presence of clonotypes could not be determined. Dynamics of the blood repertoire were not tracked past 4 weeks after treatment.

TCR beta libraries were generated from genomic DNA with the immunoSEQ kit, following the manufacturer's recommendations. Library preparation used a first multiplex PCR with proprietary primers, then a second PCR adding unique barcodes, with bead cleanups after each round. A positive control reaction and a negative control reaction, both provided in the kit, were run with every batch of samples. The final libraries were assessed on an Agilent 4200 TapeStation D1000 ScreenTape, pooled by volume, and quantified by qPCR. An Illumina NextSeq500 fitted with a MidOutput 150-cycle cartridge performed the sequencing, running 156 Read1 cycles and 15 Index1 cycles with the kit's custom primers. The pooled library was loaded at 1.0 pM with a roughly 20% PhiX control spike-in. Per the source publication's procedure: Vendor-processed data were analyzed in R, with a clonotype defined as all T cells sharing the same CDR3 nucleotide sequence. In the clone abundance analyses, frequencies were normalized to the 10,000 most abundant clones in each sample. Public T cell clones, which averaged fewer than five per sample, were removed prior to analysis. A difference in abundance of at least 32-fold between compartments was used to define tumor-enriched and baseline blood-enriched clonotypes. Clonotypes expanded or contracted between blood time points were identified with a beta-binomial differential abundance model. Tumor-blood repertoire similarity was measured with the Baroni-Urbani and Buser coefficient, and groups were compared using two-tailed Wilcoxon tests in R. TCRdb stores this immuneACCESS table with in-frame sequences only. Part of the clones is absent; in the studies checked, under half of the shortfall reflects unresolved V genes, and no reason is known for the rest. Clone size and V and J calls were adopted from that table, with D and trimming inferred from the DNA. The sample table holds around 46,000 clones, of which 75% to 85% were seen once. 30% to 35% of the sample belongs to the ten largest clones.

Reading the label with the study, this specimen's time point is: baseline pretreatment blood. The label giving this sample's treatment or condition can be read as: 15 Gy SBRT to primary tumor, nephrectomy 4 weeks later. To track tumor-enriched clonotypes, serial peripheral blood was sampled from radiation-treated patients at baseline and at 2 weeks and 4 weeks after SBRT. All patients had renal cell carcinoma with clear cell pathology. The QIAamp DNA Blood Mini Kit (Qiagen) was used to prepare genomic DNA for TCR sequencing. The analyses included only samples that passed all quality control checks. V lost 2 bases and J lost 10 bases, and the count of bases not matched to a germline gene is 2. Spanning cysteine to phenylalanine, the CDR3 consists of 14 amino acids. The retained sequence is limited to the CDR3, 42 bases, with the frame set at the first base. Looking up the germline V gene (reference sequence) yields CDR1 MNHEY and CDR2 SMNVEV.

There are a few counts of this clone. It has no known antigen specificity. It has no much larger one-base neighbor in the sample; base qualities were not kept. Sequencing used blood, obtained from a patient whose treatment included radiotherapy and nephrectomy. The chain uses TRBV27 and TRBJ1-6; 10 nucleotides in the junction match TRBD1. This clonotype was sampled from a woman between 65 and 79 years old with renal cell carcinoma. The CDR3 reads CASSLGTGASPLHF. In nucleotide form, the sequence is TGTGCCAGCAGTTTAGGGACAGGGGCCTCACCCCTCCACTTT.